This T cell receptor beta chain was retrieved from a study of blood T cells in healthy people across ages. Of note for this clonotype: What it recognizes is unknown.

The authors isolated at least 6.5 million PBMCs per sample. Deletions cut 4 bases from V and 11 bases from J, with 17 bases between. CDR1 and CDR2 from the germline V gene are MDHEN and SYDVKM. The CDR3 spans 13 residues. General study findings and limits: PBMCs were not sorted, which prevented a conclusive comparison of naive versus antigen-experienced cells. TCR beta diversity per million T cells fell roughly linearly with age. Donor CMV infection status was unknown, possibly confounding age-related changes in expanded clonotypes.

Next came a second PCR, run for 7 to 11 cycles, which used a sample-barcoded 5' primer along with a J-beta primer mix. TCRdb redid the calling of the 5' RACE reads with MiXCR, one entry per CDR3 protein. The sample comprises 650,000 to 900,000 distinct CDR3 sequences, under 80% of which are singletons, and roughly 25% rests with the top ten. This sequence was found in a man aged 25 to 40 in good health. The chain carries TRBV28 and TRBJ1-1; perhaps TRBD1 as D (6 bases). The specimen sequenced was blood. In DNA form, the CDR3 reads TGTGCCAGCAGTTCCCGACAGGATCTGAAGGCTTTCTTT. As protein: CASSSRQDLKAFF.